Presented here are 18 T cell receptor beta chains from one specimen sequenced in a study of OX40 agonist ivuxolimab in advanced cancers. Generated by immunoSEQ multiplex PCR, the TCRdb table keeps only in-frame clones and is missing some. The sample holds 75,000 to 80,000 clones, approximately 81% seen once. Sequenced here: CD4+ or CD8+ T cells sorted from blood, sampled in a trial of the OX40 agonist ivuxolimab. Source of these receptors: an adult with an advanced solid tumor such as melanoma, head and neck, liver or kidney cancer.

The V and J genes are TRBV2 and TRBJ1-1; TRBD1 agrees at 8 bases. The length of the CDR3 is 15 residues. V trimming: 1 base; J trimming: 1 base; junction bases outside the gene matches: 2. CDR1 and CDR2 (germline): SNHLY, FYNNEI. The DNA of the CDR3 is TGTGCCAGCAGTGAAGAAGGACAGGGGAACACTGAAGCTTTCTTT. It encodes CASSEEGQGNTEAFF.

In this sample, this clone turned up a few times. J is TRBJ2-2 and V is TRBV2; tentative D call: TRBD1 (6 bases). Per the germline V gene, CDR1 is SNHLY and CDR2 is FYNNEI. The CDR3 runs to 15 residues. V gave up 2 bases and J gave up 3 bases, with 10 bases separating them. The CDR3 DNA reads as TGTGCCAGCAGTGAACCGGGACAATACACCGGGGAGCTGTTTTTT. It codes for CASSEPGQYTGELFF.

V gene TRBV19 combines with J gene TRBJ2-5; 9 bases line up with TRBD2. The DNA end is more similar to TRBJ2-7, so the J call may be wrong. The CDR3 has 16 amino acids. The V gene's germline CDR1 is LNHDA and CDR2 SQIVND (reference sequence). The CDR3: CASSIEIAGVGYEQYF. As DNA, the CDR3 is TGTGCCAGTAGTATAGAGATAGCGGGAGTGGGCTACGAGCAGTACTTC.

This chain uses TRBV30 with TRBJ1-2; D possibly corresponds to TRBD1 (6 bases). The CDR3 spans 11 residues. V dropped 8 bases and J dropped 6 bases, with 13 bases sitting between them. From germline, CDR1 is GTSNPN and CDR2 SVGIG (reference sequence). CDR3: CASFRGDGYTF. CDR3 nucleotide sequence: TGTGCCAGCTTCAGGGGAGATGGCTACACCTTC.

The V gene is TRBV29-1, the J gene TRBJ1-4, with 7 bases matching TRBD1. Germline CDR1 reads SQVTM; CDR2 reads ANQGSEA. The CDR3 spans 12 residues. V was clipped by 7 bases and J by 5 bases; unmatched bases: 4. CDR3 sequence: CSGGTVNEKLFF. The CDR3 bases are TGCAGCGGAGGGACAGTAAATGAAAAACTGTTTTTT.

The chain links TRBV5-4 to TRBJ1-3; a possible D gene is TRBD1 (5 bases). This CDR3 is 14 amino acids long. CDR1 SGHNT and CDR2 YYREEE come from the germline V gene (reference sequence). V was shortened by 6 bases and J by 2 bases, with 12 bases between the two germline ends. CDR3 nucleotide sequence: TGTGCCAGCAACCTTTTGGGGCCTGGAAACACCATATATTTT. Protein: CASNLLGPGNTIYF.

The rearrangement uses TRBV14 and TRBJ2-1, with 9 bases fitting TRBD2. Trimming took 4 bases from V and 7 from J; bases not matched to a gene: 8. The germline V gene encodes CDR1 SGHDN and CDR2 FVKESK. This CDR3 has 15 residues. CDR3 sequence reads: CASSLIAGVLNEQFF. The DNA for the CDR3 is TGTGCCAGCAGCCTTATAGCGGGAGTGTTAAATGAGCAGTTCTTC. Filled out from reference TRBV14 and TRBJ2-1, the complete variable domain reads EAGVTQFPSHSVIEKGQTVTLRCDPISGHDNLYWYRRVMGKEIKFLLHFVKESKQDESGMPNNRFLAERTGGTYSTLKVQPAELEDSGVYFCASSLIAGVLNEQFFGPGTRLTVL.

This clone was seen only a few times. In DNA, the CDR3 is TGTGCCAGCAGCCCTACAGGGGCACTGGACACCATATATTTT. Residues: CASSPTGALDTIYF. The chain joins TRBV7-9 to TRBJ1-3, with 7 bases matching TRBD1. Germline V gives CDR1 SEHNR, CDR2 FQNEAQ (reference sequence). The CDR3 runs 14 residues. V lost 5 bases to trimming and J lost 8 bases; unmatched junction nucleotides: 9.

The rearrangement links TRBV18 to TRBJ1-1; D uncertain. Germline assignment: CDR1 KGHSH and CDR2 LQKENI. The germline V and J ends were trimmed by 5 bases and 6 bases, with 10 bases remaining between them. This CDR3 spans 12 amino acids. The CDR3 region has the DNA TGTGCCAGCTCAACTATGCGTGCTGAAGCTTTCTTT. As protein: CASSTMRAEAFF.

The chain recombines TRBV2 with TRBJ2-2; 8 nucleotides agree with TRBD1. Trimming removed 6 bases from V and 3 bases from J; junction bases left unmatched: 3. Germline V gives CDR1 SNHLY, CDR2 FYNNEI. The CDR3 sequence is 14 residues long. The CDR3 protein is CASSRGQDTGELFF. The CDR3 coding sequence is TGTGCCAGCAGCAGGGGGCAAGACACCGGGGAGCTGTTTTTT.

This sequence joins TRBV7-9 and TRBJ2-1; 8 bases fit TRBD1. The CDR3 spans 15 residues. After removal of 5 bases from V and 10 bases from J, the junction contained 13 bases not matched to a gene. Germline V gene lookup returns CDR1 SEHNR and CDR2 FQNEAQ (reference sequence). Here the CDR3 reads CASSAGTGVGREQFF. DNA for the CDR3: TGTGCCAGCAGCGCAGGGACAGGCGTAGGTCGGGAGCAGTTCTTC.

This clone has more than one count but fewer than ten. The chain joins TRBV6-1 to TRBJ1-2; D is uncertain. Germline V gene sequence: CDR1 MNHNS, CDR2 SASEGT. The CDR3 spans 12 residues. The germline V and J ends were trimmed by 1 base and 7 bases, with 7 bases remaining between them. The CDR3 is CASSEGDIGYTF. DNA for the CDR3: TGTGCCAGCAGTGAAGGGGATATTGGCTACACCTTC.

In its sample, this clone was seen a few times. The rearrangement uses TRBV11-2 and TRBJ1-1; no definite D call. The CDR3 is made up of 13 amino acids. CDR1 and CDR2 from the germline V gene are SGHAT and FQNNGV. V lost 5 bases and J lost 0, with 7 bases in between. Here the CDR3 DNA reads TGTGCCAGCAGCCCACATATGAACACTGAAGCTTTCTTT. Residues: CASSPHMNTEAFF.

This clone was recorded only once. In nucleotides, the CDR3 is TGTGCCAGCATAAAGGACAGGGGTACTGAAGCTTTCTTT. Translating it yields CASIKDRGTEAFF. The V call is TRBV6-5, the J call TRBJ1-1; the match to TRBD1 covers 9 bases. CDR3 length equals 13 residues. Germline V gives CDR1 MNHEY, CDR2 SVGAGI. With V trimmed by 7 bases and J by 5 bases, 5 bases remained unmatched.

The chain combines TRBV7-9 with TRBJ2-5; the D is unclear. CDR3 length equals 11 residues. Trimming took 6 bases from V and 2 from J, leaving 4 bases between them. CDR1 SEHNR and CDR2 FQNEAQ come from the germline V gene (reference sequence). This CDR3 is CASRKQETQYF. The CDR3 coding sequence is TGTGCCAGCAGGAAACAAGAGACCCAGTACTTC.

The chain carries TRBV4-2 and TRBJ1-1, with a tentative D call TRBD1 (5 bases). Germline CDR1 reads LGHNA; CDR2 reads YNFKEQ. The CDR3 consists of 14 residues. Trimming stripped 0 bases from V and 7 bases from J, with 12 bases between. In DNA form, the CDR3 reads TGTGCCAGCAGCCAAGATGTGGGGCGAGTTGAAGCTTTCTTT. Amino acids: CASSQDVGRVEAFF.

This chain joins TRBV2 and TRBJ1-2; D is perhaps TRBD1 (6 bases). The CDR3 runs 17 residues. The V end was cut by 4 bases, the J end by 0 bases, with 18 bases between. The germline V gene encodes CDR1 SNHLY and CDR2 FYNNEI. The CDR3 DNA is TGTGCCAGCAGTGCATTAGGGGGGTTGATAGCTAACTATGGCTACACCTTC. This encodes CASSALGGLIANYGYTF.

In this sample, this clone turned up once. The chain links TRBV9 to TRBJ1-5, with TRBD1 matching 7 bases. Looked up from germline, CDR1 is SGDLS and CDR2 is YYNGEE. J was trimmed by 5 bases and V by 1 base; bases with no gene match: 3. The CDR3 contains 14 residues. CDR3 DNA sequence: TGTGCCAGCAGCGTACAGGGGGGCGATCAGCCCCAGCATTTT. It specifies CASSVQGGDQPQHF.